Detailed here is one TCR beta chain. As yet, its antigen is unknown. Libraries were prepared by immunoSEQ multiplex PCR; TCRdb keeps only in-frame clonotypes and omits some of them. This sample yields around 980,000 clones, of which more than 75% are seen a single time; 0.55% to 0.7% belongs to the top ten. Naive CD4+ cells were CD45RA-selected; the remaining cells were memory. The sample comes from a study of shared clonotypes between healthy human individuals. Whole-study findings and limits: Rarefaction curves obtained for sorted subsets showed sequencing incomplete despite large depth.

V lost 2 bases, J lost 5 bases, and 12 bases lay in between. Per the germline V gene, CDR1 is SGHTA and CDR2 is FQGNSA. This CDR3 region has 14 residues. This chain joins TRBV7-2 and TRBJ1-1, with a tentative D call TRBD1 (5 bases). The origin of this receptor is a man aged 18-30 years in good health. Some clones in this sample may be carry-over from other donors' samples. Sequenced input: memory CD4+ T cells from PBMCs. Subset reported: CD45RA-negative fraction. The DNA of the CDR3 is TGTGCCAGCAGCTTAAAGGGGAAGGGGACTGAAGCTTTCTTT. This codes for CASSLKGKGTEAFF.